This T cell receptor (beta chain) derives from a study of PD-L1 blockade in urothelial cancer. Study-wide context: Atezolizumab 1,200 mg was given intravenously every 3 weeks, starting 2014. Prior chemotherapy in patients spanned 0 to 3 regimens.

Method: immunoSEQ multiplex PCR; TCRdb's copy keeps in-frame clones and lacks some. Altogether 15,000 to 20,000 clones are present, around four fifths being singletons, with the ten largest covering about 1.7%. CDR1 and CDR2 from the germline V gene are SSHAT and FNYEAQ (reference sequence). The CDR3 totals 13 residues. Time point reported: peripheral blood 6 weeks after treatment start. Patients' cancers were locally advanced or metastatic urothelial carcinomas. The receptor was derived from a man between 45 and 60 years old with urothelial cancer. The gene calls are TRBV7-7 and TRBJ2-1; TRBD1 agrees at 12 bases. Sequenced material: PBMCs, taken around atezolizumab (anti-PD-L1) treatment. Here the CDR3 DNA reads TGTGCTATAGGGGGACAGGGGGCAAGGGAGCAGTTCTTC. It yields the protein CAIGGQGAREQFF.